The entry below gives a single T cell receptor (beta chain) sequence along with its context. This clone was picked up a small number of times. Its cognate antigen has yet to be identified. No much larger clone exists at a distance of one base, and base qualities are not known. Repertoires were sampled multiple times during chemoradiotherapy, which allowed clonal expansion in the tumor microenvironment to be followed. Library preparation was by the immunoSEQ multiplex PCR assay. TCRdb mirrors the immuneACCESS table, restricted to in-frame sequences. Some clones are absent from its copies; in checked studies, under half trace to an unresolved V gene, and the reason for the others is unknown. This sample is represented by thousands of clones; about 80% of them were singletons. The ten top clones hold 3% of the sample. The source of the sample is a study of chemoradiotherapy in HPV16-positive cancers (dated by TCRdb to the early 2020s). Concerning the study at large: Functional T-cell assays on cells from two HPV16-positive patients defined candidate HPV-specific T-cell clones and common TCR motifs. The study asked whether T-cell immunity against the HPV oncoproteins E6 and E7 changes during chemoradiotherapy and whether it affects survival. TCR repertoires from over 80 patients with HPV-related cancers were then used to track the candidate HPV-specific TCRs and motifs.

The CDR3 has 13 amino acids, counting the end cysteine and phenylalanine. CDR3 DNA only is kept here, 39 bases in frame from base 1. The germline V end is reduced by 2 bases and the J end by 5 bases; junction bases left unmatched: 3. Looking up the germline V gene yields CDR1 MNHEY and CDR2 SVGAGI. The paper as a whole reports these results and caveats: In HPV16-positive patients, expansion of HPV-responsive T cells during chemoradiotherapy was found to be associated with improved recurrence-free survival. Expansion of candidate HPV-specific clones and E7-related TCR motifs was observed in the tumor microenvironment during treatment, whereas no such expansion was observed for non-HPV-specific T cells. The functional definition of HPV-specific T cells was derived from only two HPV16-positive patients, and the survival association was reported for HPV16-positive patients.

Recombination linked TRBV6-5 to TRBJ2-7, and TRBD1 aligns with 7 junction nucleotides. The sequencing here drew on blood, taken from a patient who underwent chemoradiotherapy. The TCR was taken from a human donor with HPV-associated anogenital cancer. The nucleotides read TGTGCCAGCAGTTACAACGGACAGGACGAGCAGTACTTC. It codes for CASSYNGQDEQYF.